The 5 T cell receptor beta chains below come from one sample, sequenced in a study of blood T cell dynamics during melanoma immunotherapy. Time point given: pre-treatment baseline. Sequenced by immunoSEQ multiplex PCR; TCRdb stores in-frame clones only, minus some. The sample lists about 14,000 clones, about 91% seen once, with approximately 0.2% in the top ten. The sample was effector memory CD8+ T cells from blood, taken from a patient treated with checkpoint blockade. The source is a human donor with melanoma.

V usage is TRBV27 and J usage is TRBJ2-7; 8 positions match TRBD2. Germline trimming cut 4 bases from V and 4 bases from J; bases unmatched to any gene: 3. Germline CDR1 MNHEY, CDR2 SMNVEV (reference sequence). This CDR3 spans 13 amino acids. Written as DNA, the CDR3 is TGTGCCAGCAGTTCGGGACTAGAGTACGAGCAGTACTTC. Encoded protein: CASSSGLEYEQYF.

CDR3 amino acids: CASSLGRANYGYTF. CDR3 coding DNA: TGTGCCAGCAGTTTGGGCAGGGCTAACTATGGCTACACCTTC. The chain joins TRBV28 to TRBJ1-2, with D tentatively TRBD1 (5 bases). Trimming pared 3 bases from V and 0 bases from J, leaving 8 bases between. CDR1 MDHEN and CDR2 SYDVKM come from the germline V gene. This CDR3 is built from 14 residues.

The chain recombines TRBV9 with TRBJ1-4, with D perhaps TRBD1 (5 bases). Trimming took 4 bases from V and 8 from J, leaving 21 bases between them. This CDR3 contains 16 residues. Per germline, CDR1 SGDLS and CDR2 YYNGEE. This CDR3 is CASSPSRADGGEKLFF. DNA of the CDR3: TGTGCCAGCAGCCCTAGCAGGGCGGACGGAGGAGAAAAACTGTTTTTT.

This clone was seen a single time. J is TRBJ2-1 and V is TRBV9; D remains ambiguous. Germline-derived CDR1 and CDR2 are SGDLS and YYNGEE. CDR3 length: 13 amino acids. The ends were cut back, 3 bases at V and 0 bases at J, with 4 bases in the middle. CDR3 protein: CASSGSSYNEQFF. CDR3 nucleotide sequence: TGTGCCAGCAGCGGGAGCTCCTACAATGAGCAGTTCTTC.

The chain recombines TRBV10-3 with TRBJ2-7, with 8 bases lining up with TRBD2. CDR1 and CDR2 (germline): ENHRY, SYGVKD. With V trimmed by 3 bases and J by 3 bases, 16 bases remained unmatched. This CDR3 spans 18 amino acids. CDR3 protein: CAISDLTSGPSGGYEQYF. CDR3 DNA: TGTGCCATCAGTGACCTTACTAGCGGTCCCTCAGGTGGCTACGAGCAGTACTTC.